The T cell receptor (beta chain) described here comes from a study of blood T cell repertoires in COVID-19. About the study: Researchers got acute and convalescent COVID-19 samples from the United States, Italy and Spain.

CDR1 and CDR2 (germline): GTSNPN, SVGIG (reference sequence). This CDR3 contains 10 residues. V was pared by 1 base and J by 10 bases, with 7 bases between. Assignments of participants to cohorts depended upon their own reported clinical history. For recovered donors of Cohort 3, there were two negative PCRs, clearance, or symptom resolution. TCRdb's copy holds only in-frame clones and misses some; the assay was immunoSEQ multiplex PCR. The data contain a few hundred thousand clones, about 85% of them singletons. The sequence was obtained from a woman between 45 and 65 years old who had recovered from COVID-19. Source material: PBMCs or T cells enriched from blood (not recorded which). The V and J genes are TRBV30 and TRBJ1-2, with D hard to call. CDR3 DNA sequence: TGTGCCTGGAGTGGTCTCCTCTACACCTTC. Translation gives CAWSGLLYTF.